The clone carrying this TCR beta chain has a single count. The method was immunoSEQ multiplex PCR; TCRdb's version includes in-frame clones alone and lacks a portion of them. The data show more than 50,000 clones, with 80% seen just once and less than 4.5% held by the top ten. The sample comes from a study of OX40 agonist ivuxolimab in advanced cancers. V gave up 5 bases and J gave up 4 bases; unmatched junction bases: 8. Germline V gene lookup returns CDR1 MNHEY and CDR2 SVGAGI. The CDR3 is 15 residues long. The chain uses TRBV6-5 and TRBJ2-5; 9 bases are shared with TRBD1. This receptor was taken from an adult with an advanced solid tumor such as melanoma, head and neck, liver or kidney cancer. Source: CD4+ or CD8+ T cells sorted from blood, taken in a trial of the OX40 agonist ivuxolimab. The DNA of the CDR3 is TGTGCCAGCAGTCTCCCGGGGACAGGGTCAGAGACCCAGTACTTC. Translated: CASSLPGTGSETQYF.